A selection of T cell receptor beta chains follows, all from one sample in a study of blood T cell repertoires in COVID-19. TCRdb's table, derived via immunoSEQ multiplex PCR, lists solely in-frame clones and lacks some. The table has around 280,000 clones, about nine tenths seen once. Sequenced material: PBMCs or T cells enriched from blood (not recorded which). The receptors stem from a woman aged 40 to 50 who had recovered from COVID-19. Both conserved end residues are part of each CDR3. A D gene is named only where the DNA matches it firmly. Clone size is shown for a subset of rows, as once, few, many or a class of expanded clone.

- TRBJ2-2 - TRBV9 TGTGCCAGCCATCGAGGCGGCGGCGGGCAGAACACCGGGGAGCTGTTTTTT CASHRGGGGQNTGELFF
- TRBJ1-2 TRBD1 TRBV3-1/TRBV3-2 TGTGCCAGCAGCCAACAGACAGGGCGCGGCTACACCTTC CASSQQTGRGYTF
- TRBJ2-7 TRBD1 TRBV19 TGTGCCAGTAGTCCGGGACAGGAACTCCTACGAGTGCAGTACTTC CASSPGQELLRVQYF
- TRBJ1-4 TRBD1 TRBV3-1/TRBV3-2 TGTGCCAGCAGCCGACAGGGTTCGAATGAAAAACTGTTTTTT CASSRQGSNEKLFF
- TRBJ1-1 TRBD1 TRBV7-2 TGTGCCAGCAGCGCCGACCGGGACAGGGGTGGTACTGAAGCTTTCTTT CASSADRDRGGTEAFF
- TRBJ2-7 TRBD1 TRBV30 TGTGCCTGGAGTAAACAGGGGATCGAGCAGTACTTC CAWSKQGIEQYF
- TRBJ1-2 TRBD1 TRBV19 TGTGCCAGTAGTATAGACTTCCGGGACAGAACTTATGGCTACACCTTC CASSIDFRDRTYGYTF
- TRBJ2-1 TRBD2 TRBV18 TGTGCCAGCTCTGGGACTAGCGGGAGGGGTGAGCAGTTCTTC CASSGTSGRGEQFF
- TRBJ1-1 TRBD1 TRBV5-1 TGCGCCAGCAGCTTGACAGGGGGGGATGCTGAAGCTTTCTTT CASSLTGGDAEAFF
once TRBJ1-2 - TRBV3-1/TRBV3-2 TGTGCCAGCAGCCAAGATCCCCGGTATGGCTACACCTTC CASSQDPRYGYTF
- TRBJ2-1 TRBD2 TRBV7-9 TGTGCCAGCAGCCCCCGACTAGCGGGGGCCGACAATGAGCAGTTCTTC CASSPRLAGADNEQFF
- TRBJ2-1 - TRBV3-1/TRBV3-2 TGTGCCAGCAGCCAAGTGGGCGAGCAGTTCTTC CASSQVGEQFF
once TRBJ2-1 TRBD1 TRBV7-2 TGTGCCAGCAGCTTAGCCGACAGGGTTCATGAGCAGTTCTTC CASSLADRVHEQFF
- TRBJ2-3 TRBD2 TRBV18 TGTGCCAGCTCACCACGGGCTAGCGGGGGACCAGATACGCAGTATTTT CASSPRASGGPDTQYF
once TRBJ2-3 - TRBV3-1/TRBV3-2 TGTGCCAGCAGCCCGGGGACTCGCACAGATACGCAGTATTTT CASSPGTRTDTQYF
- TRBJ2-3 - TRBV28 TGTGCCAGCAGGCCGCCGGGGGATACGCAGTATTTT CASRPPGDTQYF
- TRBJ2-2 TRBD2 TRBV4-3 TGCGCCAGCAGCTTCGAACGGACTAGCGGAATTAACACCGGGGAGCTGTTTTTT CASSFERTSGINTGELFF
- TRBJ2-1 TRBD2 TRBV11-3 TGTGCCAGCAGCTTGGAGCGGGGGGCACTTAATGAGCAGTTCTTC CASSLERGALNEQFF
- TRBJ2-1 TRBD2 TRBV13 TGTGCCAGCAGCTCAGAGGGACTAGCGGTAGAGCAGTTCTTC CASSSEGLAVEQFF
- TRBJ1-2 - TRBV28 TGTGCCAGCAGCCCAGGGTTTGGGGGGGGCTACACCTTC CASSPGFGGGYTF
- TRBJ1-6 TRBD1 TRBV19 TGTGCCAGTAGCCCCGACAGGGGACCACCCCTCCACTTT CASSPDRGPPLHF